One sample yielded the 29 T cell receptor beta chains listed below, sequenced in a study of T-cell reconstitution after alpha-beta-depleted transplantation in children. For TCRbeta, the library was prepared with unique molecular identifiers. TCRdb redid the calling of the PCR reads with MiXCR, one entry per CDR3 protein. The sample has around 71,000 distinct CDR3 sequences, about 7% seen once; the top ten hold around 2.5%. The sample in question was PBMCs from the stem cell graft donor, obtained from the stem cell graft. The receptors were sampled from a human donor who donated a stem cell graft to a child with acute lymphoblastic leukemia.

This clonotype has ten or more counts. The chain carries TRBV24-1 and TRBJ1-5; 8 bases fit TRBD1. Germline V lookup: CDR1 KGHDR, CDR2 SFDVKD. This CDR3 has 16 amino acids. Trimming cost V 3 bases and J 2 bases; bases outside gene matches: 5. This CDR3 is CATSDHRGSGNQPQHF. The CDR3 DNA is TGTGCCACCAGTGATCACAGGGGGAGCGGCAATCAGCCCCAGCATTTT.

This clonotype was seen many times. V is TRBV10-3 and J is TRBJ1-2; TRBD1 might be the D (6 bases). V lost 10 bases to trimming and J lost 10 bases, with 25 bases between them. This CDR3 region has 14 residues. Per the germline V gene, CDR1 is ENHRY and CDR2 is SYGVKD. CDR3 amino acids: CATTPKDSGIDYTF. The CDR3 DNA reads TGTGCCACCACACCAAAGGACAGCGGGATTGACTACACCTTC.

This clonotype showed up many times. This rearrangement joins TRBV7-9 to TRBJ1-1; 8 nucleotides line up with TRBD1. Per the germline V gene, CDR1 is SEHNR and CDR2 is FQNEAQ (reference sequence). The CDR3 is 13 amino acids. V gave up 3 bases and J gave up 5 bases; unmatched junction bases: 2. The CDR3 is CASSLDRATEAFF. The CDR3 coding sequence is TGTGCCAGCAGCTTGGACAGGGCGACTGAAGCTTTCTTT.

The genes are TRBV21-1 and TRBJ2-7; the D call TRBD1 from the table was never checked on the DNA. TRBV21-1 is a recognized pseudogene. The CDR3 spans 13 residues. Here the CDR3 DNA reads TGTGCCAGCAGCAAACTACAGGGTCACGAGCAGTACTTC. Translating it yields CASSKLQGHEQYF.

Ten or more counts support this clonotype. This chain uses TRBV6-5 with TRBJ2-5, with 7 nucleotides matching TRBD1. This CDR3 has 15 residues. The junction had 7 bases not matched to a gene; V was cut back by 5 bases and J by 1 base. Germline loops: CDR1 MNHEY, CDR2 SVGAGI. The CDR3, as DNA: TGTGCCAGCAGTCTGACAGGGACCGCCCAAGAGACCCAGTACTTC. Translated, it gives CASSLTGTAQETQYF.

The chain recombines TRBV11-1 with TRBJ2-7; D remains ambiguous. Per germline, CDR1 SGHAT and CDR2 FQDESV (reference sequence). Between the trimmed V and J ends, which lost 4 bases and 1 base, there was a span of 11 bases. There are 14 residues in the CDR3. CDR3 region: CASSSPAASYEQYF. DNA of the CDR3: TGTGCCAGCAGCTCTCCCGCTGCATCCTACGAGCAGTACTTC.

This clonotype has ten or more counts. The V call is TRBV7-9, the J call TRBJ2-7; 7 bases fit TRBD1. Per germline, CDR1 SEHNR and CDR2 FQNEAQ (reference sequence). This CDR3 spans 14 amino acids. The junction had 8 bases not matched to a gene; V was cut back by 7 bases and J by 2 bases. CDR3 loop: CASTNTDRTYEQYF. In DNA, the CDR3 is TGTGCCAGCACCAATACGGACAGGACCTACGAGCAGTACTTC.

This clonotype was picked up many times. The CDR3 sequence: CSVGGQGSGYTF. CDR3 sequence (DNA): TGCAGCGTTGGAGGACAGGGTAGTGGCTACACCTTC. The chain uses TRBV29-1 and TRBJ1-2, with 8 bases identical to TRBD1. CDR1 and CDR2 from the germline V gene are SQVTM and ANQGSEA. The length of the CDR3 is 12 residues. The trim removed 4 bases at V and 7 bases at J, leaving 5 bases unmatched.

V gene TRBV11-2 combines with J gene TRBJ2-1; D gene ambiguous. This CDR3 is built from 13 residues. Looked up from germline, CDR1 is SGHAT and CDR2 is FQNNGV. Trimming removed 3 bases from V and 8 bases from J, with 11 bases in between. CDR3 in DNA: TGTGCCAGCAGCTTTGAAAGGGCGGATGAGCAGTTCTTC. It codes for CASSFERADEQFF.

This clonotype was seen at least ten times. The J gene is TRBJ2-1, the V gene TRBV5-1; tentatively, D is TRBD1 (6 bases). Germline V gene lookup returns CDR1 SGHRS and CDR2 YFSETQ. V lost 5 bases, J lost 5 bases, and 11 bases lay in between. This CDR3 has 13 residues. DNA for the CDR3: TGCGCCAGCAGGGGCCCAGGGGACAATGAGCAGTTCTTC. The encoded protein is CASRGPGDNEQFF.

The table lists this clonotype with many counts. This chain links TRBV2 with TRBJ2-1, with D perhaps TRBD2 (5 bases). V was shortened by 6 bases and J by 0 bases, with 9 bases between the two germline ends. Germline lookup yields CDR1 SNHLY and CDR2 FYNNEI. The CDR3 covers 14 residues. The CDR3 coding sequence is TGTGCCAGCAGCACGGACTTCTCCTACAATGAGCAGTTCTTC. Protein sequence: CASSTDFSYNEQFF.

In this sample, this clonotype turned up many times. J is TRBJ2-7 and V is TRBV18, with TRBD1 identical over 8 bases. The germline V gene has CDR1 KGHSH and CDR2 LQKENI. Trimming at V came to 6 bases and at J to 3 bases, leaving 16 bases not matched to a gene. The CDR3 sequence is 17 residues long. CDR3 bases: TGTGCCAGCTCCCTACAGAGGCTGAGACAGGGGATCTACGAGCAGTACTTC. This sequence encodes CASSLQRLRQGIYEQYF.

V usage is TRBV7-2 and J usage is TRBJ2-5; 14 bases match TRBD2. The CDR3 has 15 amino acids. The germline gives CDR1 SGHTA, CDR2 FQGNSA. The V segment lost 7 bases and the J segment 7 bases; nucleotides outside the gene matches: 8. The CDR3: CASISLGLAGGTQYF. The CDR3 DNA is TGTGCCAGCATCTCTCTCGGACTAGCGGGAGGGACCCAGTACTTC.

The V gene is TRBV18, the J gene TRBJ2-1, with 12 nucleotides matching TRBD2. The V gene's germline CDR1 is KGHSH and CDR2 LQKENI. J gave up 8 bases and V 3 bases, and 5 bases lay outside the gene matches. This CDR3 is built from 15 residues. Here the CDR3 reads CASSPTSGRSHEQFF. The DNA for the CDR3 is TGTGCCAGCTCACCTACTAGCGGGAGGAGTCATGAGCAGTTCTTC.

This clonotype showed up many times. This sequence joins TRBV7-2 and TRBJ2-5; the match to TRBD2 covers 9 bases. CDR3 length: 16 residues. Germline lookup yields CDR1 SGHTA and CDR2 FQGNSA. The V segment lost 0 bases and the J segment 4 bases; nucleotides outside the gene matches: 6. The CDR3 sequence: CASSLARGLAGETQYF. CDR3 in DNA: TGTGCCAGCAGCTTAGCGAGGGGACTAGCTGGAGAGACCCAGTACTTC. The variable domain in full, with the rest retrieved from reference TRBV7-2 and TRBJ2-5, is GAGVSQSPSNKVTEKGKDVELRCDPISGHTALYWYRQSLGQGLEFLIYFQGNSAPDKSGLPSDRFSAERTGGSVSTLTIQRTQQEDSAVYLCASSLARGLAGETQYFGPGTRLLVL.

This clonotype was observed at least ten times. CDR3 nucleotides: TGCGCCAGCAGCCTAACCCGGGACAGTGGTCGGATTGAGCAGTTCTTC. As protein: CASSLTRDSGRIEQFF. This sequence joins TRBV4-1 and TRBJ2-1; 7 nucleotides agree with TRBD1. Looked up from germline, CDR1 is MGHRA and CDR2 is YSYEKL. CDR3 length: 16 residues. After removal of 4 bases from V and 9 bases from J, the junction contained 15 bases not matched to a gene.

This clonotype came up a few times. This chain links TRBV7-9 with TRBJ1-1, with unresolved D. Germline V gives CDR1 SEHNR, CDR2 FQNEAQ (reference sequence). CDR3 size: 15 residues. V was trimmed by 5 bases and J by 3 bases, leaving 16 bases between them. In DNA, the CDR3 is TGTGCCAGCAGCCGACTATACGCAGCGGACACTGAAGCTTTCTTT. Its translation is CASSRLYAADTEAFF.

This clonotype was seen at least ten times. The J gene is TRBJ2-1, the V gene TRBV5-1, with D unclear. This CDR3 region has 12 residues. The germline V gene encodes CDR1 SGHRS and CDR2 YFSETQ. V was shortened by 0 bases and J by 2 bases, with 0 bases between the two germline ends. CDR3 residues: CASSLAYNEQFF. CDR3 sequence (DNA): TGCGCCAGCAGCTTGGCCTACAATGAGCAGTTCTTC.

J is TRBJ2-1 and V is TRBV10-3, with 12 bases aligning to TRBD2. The CDR3 has 18 residues. The V gene end was trimmed by 2 bases and the J gene end by 2 bases; junction bases not matched to a gene: 7. CDR1 is ENHRY, CDR2 SYGVKD, per germline. The CDR3 protein is CAISEPALAGGTYNEQFF. The CDR3 DNA sequence: TGTGCCATCAGTGAGCCGGCACTAGCGGGAGGTACCTACAATGAGCAGTTCTTC.

This clonotype was found many times. The rearrangement uses TRBV7-3 and TRBJ1-1; D is possibly TRBD1 (5 bases). V was pared by 5 bases and J by 1 base, with 11 bases between. Germline-derived CDR1 and CDR2 are SGHTA and FQGTGA. This CDR3 comprises 14 residues. CDR3 in amino acids: CASSPGRGNTEAFF. Here the CDR3 DNA reads TGTGCCAGCAGCCCCGGTAGGGGGAACACTGAAGCTTTCTTT.

This clonotype was observed at least ten times. J is TRBJ2-3 and V is TRBV24-1; no clear D gene. V lost 4 bases, J lost 1 base, and 5 bases lay in between. Germline V gene lookup returns CDR1 KGHDR and CDR2 SFDVKD. The CDR3 is 13 amino acids. The CDR3 sequence is CATSERGTDTQYF. CDR3 bases: TGTGCCACCAGTGAAAGGGGCACAGATACGCAGTATTTT.

This clonotype appeared many times. DNA of the CDR3: TGTGCCAGCAGTCAGGGACTAGAACTAGTGACCCAGTACTTC. It yields the protein CASSQGLELVTQYF. V gene TRBV6-1 combines with J gene TRBJ2-5; 8 positions agree with TRBD2. This CDR3 comprises 14 residues. Trimming took 5 bases from V and 7 from J; bases not matched to a gene: 9. Germline CDR1 is MNHNS and CDR2 is SASEGT.

This clonotype has ten or more counts. This chain connects TRBV6-5 to TRBJ2-7; 9 bases are shared with TRBD1. V trimming: 6 bases; J trimming: 6 bases; junction bases outside the gene matches: 9. In germline, CDR1 is MNHEY, CDR2 SVGAGI. The CDR3 is 14 amino acids. CDR3 sequence: CASSYVTGGSEQYF. CDR3 sequence (DNA): TGTGCCAGCAGCTACGTTACAGGGGGCTCCGAGCAGTACTTC.

This clonotype has at least ten counts. The V and J genes are TRBV20-1 and TRBJ2-3; D remains ambiguous. The CDR3 is made up of 15 amino acids. CDR1 DFQATT and CDR2 SNEGSKA come from the germline V gene (reference sequence). With 8 bases removed from V and 2 bases from J, the gap between germline ends came to 20 bases. CDR3 sequence reads: CSTPPDNGLTDTQYF. CDR3 bases: TGCAGTACGCCCCCCGACAACGGCCTCACAGATACGCAGTATTTT.

The chain is built from TRBV6-1 and TRBJ2-5; D may correspond to TRBD1 or TRBD2 (5 bases each). The CDR3 has 15 amino acids. Germline-derived CDR1 and CDR2 are MNHNS and SASEGT. V lost 3 bases and J 0 bases, leaving 11 bases between the germline ends. This CDR3 is CASSDRGAYQETQYF. DNA of the CDR3: TGTGCCAGCAGTGATAGAGGGGCTTACCAAGAGACCCAGTACTTC.

The chain links TRBV14 to TRBJ2-7, with no clear D. CDR1 SGHDN and CDR2 FVKESK come from the germline V gene. V lost 0 bases to trimming and J lost 2 bases, with 8 bases between them. The CDR3 sequence is 14 residues long. CDR3 bases: TGTGCCAGCAGCCAAGAAGGCAGCCCCTACGAGCAGTACTTC. This translates into CASSQEGSPYEQYF. Full variable domain (outside the CDR3, taken from reference TRBV14 and TRBJ2-7): EAGVTQFPSHSVIEKGQTVTLRCDPISGHDNLYWYRRVMGKEIKFLLHFVKESKQDESGMPNNRFLAERTGGTYSTLKVQPAELEDSGVYFCASSQEGSPYEQYFGPGTRLTVT.

This clonotype was counted at least ten times. V is TRBV5-1 and J is TRBJ1-1; 12 bases agree with TRBD1. The germline V gene has CDR1 SGHRS and CDR2 YFSETQ. V shed 4 bases, J shed 8 bases, and the junction held 9 bases outside the gene matches. The CDR3 has 15 amino acids. CDR3 in amino acids: CASSPDPGQGAEAFF. The CDR3 DNA sequence: TGCGCCAGCAGCCCTGACCCGGGACAGGGGGCGGAAGCTTTCTTT.

In its sample, this clonotype was seen once. The chain is built from TRBV10-3 and TRBJ2-1, with D perhaps given as TRBD1 or TRBD2 (5 bases each). This CDR3 is 15 amino acids long. The V gene lost 1 base and the J gene lost 5 bases, with 12 bases spanning the gap. CDR1 ENHRY and CDR2 SYGVKD come from the germline V gene. CDR3 bases: TGTGCCATCAGTGAGTGGGCAGGGACGGACAATGAGCAGTTCTTC. Encoded protein: CAISEWAGTDNEQFF.

In regard to this clonotype: Sequence at one end of the junction differs from germline and may be a read error. This sequence joins TRBV9 and TRBJ1-2, with D possibly being TRBD1 (6 bases). The germline V gene encodes CDR1 SGDLS and CDR2 YYNGEE. The length of the CDR3 is 14 residues. CDR3 DNA sequence: TGTTCCAGCAGGGCCTTCGGGGGCGGATATGGCTACACCTTC. Translated: CSSRAFGGGYGYTF. Variable domain in full (rest from reference TRBV9 and TRBJ1-2): DSGVTQTPKHLITATGQRVTLRCSPRSGDLSVYWYQQSLDQGLQFLIQYYNGEERAKGNILERFSAQQFPDLHSELNLSSLELGDSALYFCSSRAFGGGYGYTFGSGTRLTVV.